This T cell receptor (beta chain) was sequenced in a study of blood T cells in healthy people across ages. V lost 5 bases, J lost 7 bases, and 15 bases lay in between. Germline values: CDR1 GTSNPN, CDR2 SVGIG (reference sequence). CDR3 size: 13 residues. The study, taken as a whole, reports: Whereas aged donors had fewer naive CD4+ cells, long-lived donors had more of them and higher diversity.

With a J-beta primer mix and a sample-barcoded 5' primer, a second PCR ran about 6 to 11 cycles. TCRdb re-analysed the 5' RACE reads in MiXCR, keeping a single row per CDR3 protein. The sample contains roughly 900,000 distinct CDR3 sequences, 29% of which appear only once. This clonotype was recorded at least ten times. Its antigen is as yet unknown. The TCR was taken from a woman of 80 years or more in good health. The chain couples TRBV30 to TRBJ2-1; possible D gene TRBD2, 6 bases. The sample comprised blood. The CDR3 coding sequence is TGTGCCTGGGGGAGGACCTTAAGGAATGAGCAGTTCTTC. It encodes CAWGRTLRNEQFF.